One sample yielded the 11 T cell receptor beta chains listed below, sequenced in a study of CD8 T cells in ankylosing spondylitis. Whole-study findings and limits: What appeared characteristic of ankylosing spondylitis blood was a TCR beta motif of several highly homologous variants.

TCRdb independently ran MiXCR on the 5' RACE reads; one entry per CDR3 protein. The sample shows about 840,000 distinct CDR3 sequences, approximately 10% of them seen only once. These TCRs' antigens remain unknown. The sequencing sample was made of blood, either unsorted or a sorted T cell fraction (not recorded which). These receptors were obtained from a male donor with ankylosing spondylitis.

This clonotype was counted a few times. The rearrangement joins TRBV20-1 to TRBJ2-1; no firm D call. Germline V lookup: CDR1 DFQATT, CDR2 SNEGSKA (reference sequence). Trimming pared 3 bases from V and 0 bases from J, leaving 15 bases between. The CDR3 has 16 residues. The CDR3 DNA sequence: TGCAGTGCTAGCCCCCGCGCTATGAGCTCCTACAATGAGCAGTTCTTC. Residues: CSASPRAMSSYNEQFF.

This clonotype was counted only a few times. CDR3 bases: TGCGCCAGCAGCTTGTACGGGAGGGGGACCGGGGAGCTGTTTTTT. Translation gives CASSLYGRGTGELFF. V usage is TRBV5-1 and J usage is TRBJ2-2, with TRBD2 matching 8 bases. The ends lost 1 base at V and 5 bases at J; junction bases unmatched: 4. This CDR3 is built from 15 residues. Germline-derived CDR1 and CDR2 are SGHRS and YFSETQ.

This clonotype showed up many times. The CDR3 sequence: CASSAPGQGTYEQYF. CDR3 nucleotide sequence: TGTGCCAGCAGTGCTCCGGGACAGGGGACCTACGAGCAGTACTTC. The chain employs TRBV28 and TRBJ2-7; 10 bases match TRBD1. V lost 5 bases, J lost 2 bases, and 6 bases stayed unmatched. The CDR3 spans 15 residues. Germline V lookup: CDR1 MDHEN, CDR2 SYDVKM.

This clonotype turned up a few times. V is TRBV13 and J is TRBJ1-2, with 9 positions matching TRBD1. CDR1 and CDR2 from the germline V gene are PRHDT and FYEKMQ (reference sequence). J was trimmed by 7 bases and V by 6 bases; bases with no gene match: 12. The CDR3 consists of 15 residues. The CDR3 spells CASRVYGQGPAGYTF. DNA for the CDR3: TGTGCCAGCAGGGTATATGGACAGGGGCCTGCTGGCTACACCTTC.

This clonotype showed up just a few times. The chain joins TRBV20-1 to TRBJ2-7; D call uncertain. The V gene lost 0 bases and the J gene lost 3 bases, with 15 bases spanning the gap. The germline V gene has CDR1 DFQATT and CDR2 SNEGSKA (reference sequence). The CDR3 runs to 15 residues. CDR3 protein: CSARDPGSHIYEQYF. In DNA, the CDR3 is TGCAGTGCTAGAGATCCCGGAAGCCACATCTACGAGCAGTACTTC.

The chain employs TRBV10-3 and TRBJ1-1; TRBD1 might be the D (6 bases). Germline CDR1 and CDR2: ENHRY and SYGVKD. The CDR3 consists of 14 residues. Trimming removed 6 bases from V and 5 bases from J, with 16 bases in between. The CDR3 DNA reads TGTGCCATCAGAGCACAGGGAGAAGGGACTGAAGCTTTCTTT. Its protein product is CAIRAQGEGTEAFF.

This clonotype was picked up a small number of times. The V call is TRBV19, the J call TRBJ1-2; no clear D gene. V gave up 6 bases and J gave up 2 bases, with 10 bases separating them. Looked up from germline, CDR1 is LNHDA and CDR2 is SQIVND (reference sequence). The length of the CDR3 is 13 residues. The CDR3 sequence: CASRTALNYGYTF. CDR3 sequence (DNA): TGTGCCAGTAGGACGGCTCTCAACTATGGCTACACCTTC.

Many counts were recorded for this clonotype. CDR3: CSASSQPQETQYF. The CDR3 DNA sequence: TGCAGTGCTAGTTCCCAGCCACAAGAGACCCAGTACTTC. The V call is TRBV20-1, the J call TRBJ2-5, with D uncertain. Germline CDR1 and CDR2: DFQATT and SNEGSKA (reference sequence). V lost 3 bases to trimming and J lost 2 bases, with 10 bases between them. The CDR3 is 13 residues long.

The chain links TRBV5-5 to TRBJ1-6; D may be TRBD1 (6 bases). In germline, CDR1 is SGHKS, CDR2 YYEKEE (reference sequence). The germline V and J ends were trimmed by 4 bases and 6 bases, with 14 bases remaining between them. The CDR3 spans 15 residues. As DNA, the CDR3 is TGTGCCAGCAGCCGGGCTGGACAGTCTAATTCACCCCTCCACTTT. The encoded protein is CASSRAGQSNSPLHF.

This chain connects TRBV4-3 to TRBJ1-5; maybe TRBD1 (6 bases). V lost 1 base to trimming and J lost 4 bases, with 8 bases between them. Per the germline V gene, CDR1 is LGHNA and CDR2 is YSLEER. The CDR3 covers 14 residues. This CDR3 is CASSQVQGNQPQHF. DNA of the CDR3: TGCGCCAGCAGCCAAGTACAGGGAAATCAGCCCCAGCATTTT.

A few counts support this clonotype. The CDR3 coding sequence is TGCACCACCTATGGTAACGGGGGAGGGACTGAAGCTTTCTTT. It codes for CTTYGNGGGTEAFF. The chain joins TRBV29-1 to TRBJ1-1; tentatively, D is TRBD1 (5 bases). The CDR3 contains 14 residues. Germline V lookup: CDR1 SQVTM, CDR2 ANQGSEA.